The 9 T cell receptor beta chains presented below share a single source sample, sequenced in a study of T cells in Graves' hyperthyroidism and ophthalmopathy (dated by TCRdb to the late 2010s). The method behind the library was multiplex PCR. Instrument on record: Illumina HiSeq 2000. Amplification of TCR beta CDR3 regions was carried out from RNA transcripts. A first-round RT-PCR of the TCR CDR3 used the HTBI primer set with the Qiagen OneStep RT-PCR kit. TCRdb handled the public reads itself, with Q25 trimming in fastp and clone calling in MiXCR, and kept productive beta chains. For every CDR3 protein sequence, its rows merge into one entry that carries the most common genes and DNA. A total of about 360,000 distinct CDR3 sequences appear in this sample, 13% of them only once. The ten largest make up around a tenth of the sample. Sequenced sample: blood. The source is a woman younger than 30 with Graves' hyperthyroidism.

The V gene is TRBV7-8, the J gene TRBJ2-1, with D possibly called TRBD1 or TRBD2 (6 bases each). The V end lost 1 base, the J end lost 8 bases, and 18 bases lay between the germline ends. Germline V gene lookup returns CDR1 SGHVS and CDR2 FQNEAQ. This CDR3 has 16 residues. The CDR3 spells CASSLGRGVQDHEQFF. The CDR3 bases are TGTGCCAGCAGCTTAGGGAGGGGGGTCCAGGACCATGAGCAGTTCTTC.

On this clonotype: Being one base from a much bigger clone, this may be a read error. In nucleotides, the CDR3 is TGTGCCAGCAGCCCCACCTCGGTATGGCCCCGAGATACGCAGCATTTT. Its protein product is CASSPTSVWPRDTQHF. The genes are TRBV11-2 and TRBJ2-3; D call uncertain. With the DNA end fitting TRBJ1-5 better, the J assignment may be wrong. Germline V lookup: CDR1 SGHAT, CDR2 FQNNGV. The length of the CDR3 is 16 residues.

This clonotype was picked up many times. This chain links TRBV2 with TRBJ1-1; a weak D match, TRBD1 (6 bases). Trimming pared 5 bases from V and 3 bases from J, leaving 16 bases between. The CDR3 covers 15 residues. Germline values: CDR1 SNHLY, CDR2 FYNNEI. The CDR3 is CASSPRRQGYTEAFF. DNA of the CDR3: TGTGCCAGCAGTCCCCGGCGGCAGGGGTACACTGAAGCTTTCTTT. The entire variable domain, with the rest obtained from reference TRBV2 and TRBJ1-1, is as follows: EPEVTQTPSHQVTQMGQEVILRCVPISNHLYFYWYRQILGQKVEFLVSFYNNEISEKSEIFDDQFSVERPDGSNFTLKIRSTKLEDSAMYFCASSPRRQGYTEAFFGQGTRLTVV.

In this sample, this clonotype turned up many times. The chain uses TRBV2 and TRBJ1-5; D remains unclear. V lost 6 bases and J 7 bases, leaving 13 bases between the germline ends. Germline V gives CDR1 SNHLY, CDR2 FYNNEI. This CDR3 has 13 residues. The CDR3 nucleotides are TGTGCCAGCAGGTTGCCGGGTCGGCAGCCCCAGCATTTT. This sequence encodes CASRLPGRQPQHF.

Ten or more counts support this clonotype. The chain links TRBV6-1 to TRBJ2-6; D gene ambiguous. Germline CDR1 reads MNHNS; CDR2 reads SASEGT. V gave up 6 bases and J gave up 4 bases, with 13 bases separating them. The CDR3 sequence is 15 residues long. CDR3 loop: CASRGRGSGANVLTF. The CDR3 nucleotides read TGTGCCAGCAGGGGAAGAGGCTCCGGGGCCAACGTCCTGACTTTC.

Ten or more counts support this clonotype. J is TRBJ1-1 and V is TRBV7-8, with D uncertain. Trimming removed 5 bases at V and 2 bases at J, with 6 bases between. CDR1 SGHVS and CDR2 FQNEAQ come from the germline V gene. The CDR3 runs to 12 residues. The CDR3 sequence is CASSPFNTEAFF. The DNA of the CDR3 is TGTGCCAGCAGCCCTTTCAACACTGAAGCTTTCTTT.

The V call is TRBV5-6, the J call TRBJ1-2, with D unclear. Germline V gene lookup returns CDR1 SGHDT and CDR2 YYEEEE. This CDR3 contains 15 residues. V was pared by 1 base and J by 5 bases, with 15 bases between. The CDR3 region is CASSLSPGLGYGYTF. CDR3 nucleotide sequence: TGTGCCAGCAGCTTGTCGCCAGGTTTAGGTTATGGCTACACCTTC.

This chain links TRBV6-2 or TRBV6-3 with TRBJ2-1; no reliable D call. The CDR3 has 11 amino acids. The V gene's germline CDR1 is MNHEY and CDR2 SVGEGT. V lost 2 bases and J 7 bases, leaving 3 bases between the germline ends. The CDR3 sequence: CASSYTNEQFF. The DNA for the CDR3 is TGTGCCAGCAGTTACACGAATGAGCAGTTCTTC.

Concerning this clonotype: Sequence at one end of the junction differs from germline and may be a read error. In nucleotides, the CDR3 is TGTTCCAGCAGCGTGGGGAACACTGAAGCTTTCTTT. Amino acid sequence: CSSSVGNTEAFF. The rearrangement joins TRBV9 to TRBJ1-1, with no clear D. The germline V gene encodes CDR1 SGDLS and CDR2 YYNGEE. The CDR3 sequence is 12 residues long.